The sequence of this TCR beta chain was determined in a study of monozygotic twins with cystic fibrosis (dated by TCRdb to the early 2020s). Broadly, across the study: Barcoded libraries were prepared with roughly 14 PCR cycles from about 3.2 micrograms of fragmented DNA. The cohort comprised ten female and six male twin pairs aged roughly 2.0 to 40 years, median roughly 9.9 years, mostly children and adolescents. To assess genetic influence on V and J gene usage, the study compared TCR beta repertoires within and across 16 monozygotic twin pairs with cystic fibrosis. Data for three of the twin pairs had already been reported earlier in a different context. Twins were ranked among around 1,000 cohort participants for weight-for-height and FEVPerc (FEV1 disease centile) at the day of blood sampling.

CDR1 and CDR2 are read off the germline V gene (reference sequence) as LNHDA and SQIVND. The germline V end is reduced by 6 bases and the J end by 7 bases; junction bases left unmatched: 6. The CDR3 holds 14 amino acids from the cysteine to the phenylalanine. Kept here is only the CDR3 DNA, which spans 42 bases and is read in frame from base 1. The twin pairs came from the European Cystic Fibrosis Twin and Sibling Study Cohort, a cohort that recruited patients from some 150 CF clinics across 14 European countries. Both zygosity and CFTR genotype were checked in-house, and zygosity was tested with multiplex PCR across nine short tandem repeat loci. Peripheral blood was sampled from each twin, with clinical parameters recorded on the day of blood sampling. Genomic DNA was isolated from peripheral blood cells with phenol/chloroform and kept in TE buffer at 4 degrees C. Paper-wide results and their limitations: Nucleotide-identical clonotype sharing was significantly higher within monozygotic CF twin pairs than between unrelated CF individuals (P = 0.000026, Mann-Whitney). The greatest similarity to the co-twin was observed for V gene usage in 13 of 16 pairs and for J usage in 8 of 16 pairs, which suggested genetic constraints. Simpson clonality was found to be generally low (median approximately 0.0096), suggesting a naive-dominated repertoire, although higher clonality was observed in the most severely affected patients. No association turned up between shared CDR3 numbers and age, concordance or disease severity, and the cohort was small.

As for this clone: Its antigen is not yet known. No per-base quality is available; no much larger clone lies one base away.

TCR beta CDR3 regions were amplified by multiplex PCR with the immunoSEQ immune profiling system according to the manufacturer's instructions. An Illumina NextSeq system was used for sequencing. For the original study's pipeline: Sequence data were processed on the immunoSEQ Analyzer platform, and clonality was calculated as the square root of Simpson's index of productive rearrangements. V and J usage similarity was measured by Jensen-Shannon distance, and CDR3 generation probabilities were computed with OLGA. The immuneACCESS database (August 2020) and VDJdb (December 2020) were searched for shared CDR3 sequences. TCRdb limited this immuneACCESS table to in-frame rearrangements with V and J called. A share of clones is missing; checked studies link under half to unresolved V genes, and the rest is unexplained. V, J and clone size are taken as reported in that table, and D and trimming were inferred from the DNA itself. Across this sample there are 12,000 to 15,000 clones, with roughly nine tenths seen only once. Over 0.6% of the sample is taken by the ten largest.

This receptor was identified in a boy younger than 18 with cystic fibrosis. Rearrangement joined TRBV19 to TRBJ1-2; TRBD1 matches 12 bases in the middle. What was sequenced was blood. The CDR3: CASSPGQGARGYTF. The nucleotide sequence reads TGTGCCAGTAGCCCGGGACAGGGGGCGCGTGGCTACACCTTC.